The entry below describes one T cell receptor beta chain. A much bigger clone sits one base away, suggesting this may be a read error. Likely a read error: the CDR3 ends without its conserved phenylalanine or tryptophan. Because the CDR3's place on the DNA is in doubt, the DNA is left out and the CDR3 is given as listed by TCRdb. The entry originates in a study of CD8+CD57+ T cells in acquired aplastic anemia. A total of 10 residues make up the CDR3, ends included. Genomic DNA templated the TCR beta VDJ and CDR3 profiling. TCRdb fed the reads into MiXCR, producing one record per CDR3 protein. The sample contains 400,000 to 500,000 distinct CDR3 sequences, about two thirds of which appear only once.

The sequenced material came from sorted CD4+, CD8+, or CD8+CD57+ T cells (not recorded which) from PBMCs. The chain combines TRBV12-3 or TRBV12-4 with TRBJ1-2. The receptor comes from a human donor in good health, serving as a control. CDR3 amino acids: CASSEPGGTL.